This T cell receptor beta chain was sequenced for a study of T cell responses to AZD1222 COVID-19 vaccine. General study results and limits: Among the donors, most were white British and more were female, and clonal diversity was possibly underestimated. Only after the peak T cell response were repertoires sampled. Baseline seropositivity characterized only a handful of AZD1222 recipients.

Concerning this clone: Its antigen is unknown.

The V end lost 6 bases, the J end lost 0 bases, and 9 bases lay between the germline ends. Germline V CDR1 and CDR2: MNHNS, SASEGT. This CDR3 contains 14 residues. Assay: immunoSEQ multiplex PCR; the TCRdb copy retains only in-frame clones and omits some. The table records over 150,000 clones, 90% to 95% of them present only once. The sequence came from an adult who received the AZD1222 COVID-19 vaccine. The gene calls are TRBV6-1 and TRBJ2-1; D remains ambiguous. This specimen was peripheral blood, taken 28 days after the second AZD1222 dose. The CDR3 nucleotides read TGTGCCAGCAGGGCCGGTCTCTCCTACAATGAGCAGTTCTTC. Protein product: CASRAGLSYNEQFF.